A single sample gave rise to the 11 T cell receptor beta chains below, sequenced in a study of T cell responses to AZD1222 COVID-19 vaccine. Some clones are missing from TCRdb's copy, which holds only in-frame ones; the method was immunoSEQ multiplex PCR. The sample records about 110,000 clones, approximately 91% being singletons. The material sequenced was peripheral blood, taken on day 0 of AZD1222 vaccination. These receptors were obtained from an adult in good health.

This clone was seen a few times. This sequence joins TRBV6-5 and TRBJ2-7; the D gene is possibly TRBD1 (6 bases). This CDR3 spans 13 amino acids. CDR1 is MNHEY and CDR2 is SVGAGI in the germline V gene. The V end lost 2 bases, the J end lost 4 bases, and 9 bases lay between the germline ends. The CDR3 loop is CASSYDRQYEQYF. The CDR3, as DNA: TGTGCCAGCAGTTACGACAGGCAGTACGAGCAGTACTTC.

The J gene is TRBJ1-3, the V gene TRBV7-9, with TRBD1 matching 11 bases. Germline-derived CDR1 and CDR2 are SEHNR and FQNEAQ (reference sequence). The CDR3 consists of 15 residues. V shed 5 bases and J 3 bases; nucleotides not matched to a gene: 3. The CDR3 nucleotides are TGTGCCAGCAGCCCGGGACAGGGGGTTGGAAACACCATATATTTT. This codes for CASSPGQGVGNTIYF.

V is TRBV5-6 and J is TRBJ1-2; D gene ambiguous. The CDR3 extends over 14 amino acids. Between the trimmed V and J ends, which lost 0 bases and 7 bases, there was a span of 13 bases. The V gene's germline CDR1 is SGHDT and CDR2 YYEEEE. In DNA, the CDR3 is TGTGCCAGCAGCTTGGTCACCGATACCCTTGGCTACACCTTC. The encoded protein is CASSLVTDTLGYTF.

The J gene is TRBJ2-1, the V gene TRBV28; 12 nucleotides line up with TRBD2. Per germline, CDR1 MDHEN and CDR2 SYDVKM. The CDR3 is made up of 19 amino acids. Trimming took 1 base from V and 0 from J; bases not matched to a gene: 7. For the CDR3, the DNA is TGTGCCAGCAGTTTATTCAGGACTAGCGGGGTCCGCTCCTACAATGAGCAGTTCTTC. Its protein is CASSLFRTSGVRSYNEQFF.

This clone was found a few times. The chain employs TRBV27 and TRBJ1-1; 8 bases match TRBD1. The CDR3 has 13 amino acids. V dropped 2 bases and J dropped 6; count of bases not matched to a gene: 2. From germline, CDR1 is MNHEY and CDR2 SMNVEV (reference sequence). CDR3 bases: TGTGCCAGCAGTTTAGTGGGACAGGCTGAAGCTTTCTTT. It translates to CASSLVGQAEAFF.

This chain uses TRBV7-9 with TRBJ1-2; no firm D call. The CDR3 has 16 residues. V was shortened by 4 bases and J by 2 bases, with 17 bases between the two germline ends. Germline V gene sequence: CDR1 SEHNR, CDR2 FQNEAQ (reference sequence). CDR3 coding DNA: TGTGCCAGCAGCTGGGCGGGGAGAGAGGAGAACTATGGCTACACCTTC. Amino acid sequence: CASSWAGREENYGYTF.

The V call is TRBV6-5, the J call TRBJ1-2; maybe TRBD1 (6 bases). The CDR3 length is 15 residues. Trimming left V 0 bases short and J 3 bases short, with 11 bases between. Germline V gives CDR1 MNHEY, CDR2 SVGAGI. The CDR3 nucleotides are TGTGCCAGCAGTTACTCGAAACAGGGAGACTATGGCTACACCTTC. It yields the protein CASSYSKQGDYGYTF.

This chain links TRBV2 with TRBJ2-7; no definite D call. Trimming pared 4 bases from V and 0 bases from J, leaving 7 bases between. The CDR3 is 13 amino acids. The germline gives CDR1 SNHLY, CDR2 FYNNEI. Written as DNA, the CDR3 is TGTGCCAGCAGTGGAGCAGGCTCCTACGAGCAGTACTTC. It is translated as CASSGAGSYEQYF.

The chain's CDR3 is CASSYGRTNSPLHF. The CDR3 DNA follows: TGTGCCAGCAGTTACGGACGGACCAATTCACCCCTCCACTTT. The chain is built from TRBV6-2 or TRBV6-3 and TRBJ1-6; no definite D call. The germline V gene encodes CDR1 MNHEY and CDR2 SVGEGT. The CDR3 has 14 residues. The V end was cut by 2 bases, the J end by 7 bases, with 9 bases between.

V and J are TRBV5-1 and TRBJ1-2; 7 nucleotides match TRBD1. CDR3 size: 16 residues. Germline V gene sequence: CDR1 SGHRS, CDR2 YFSETQ. With V trimmed by 0 bases and J by 4 bases, 9 bases remained unmatched. The DNA for the CDR3 is TGCGCCAGCAGCTTGGGGCCGACAGGGTCGGCCTATGGCTACACCTTC. Residues: CASSLGPTGSAYGYTF.

The gene calls are TRBV4-2 and TRBJ2-2, with a possible D match to TRBD2 (6 bases). This CDR3 has 14 amino acids. Germline V gene lookup returns CDR1 LGHNA and CDR2 YNFKEQ. The V and J ends lost 4 bases and 4 bases respectively, with 10 bases between them. CDR3 in DNA: TGTGCCAGCAGCCCGGGACTCACCACCGGGGAGCTGTTTTTT. Amino acid sequence: CASSPGLTTGELFF.